This note documents a single TCR beta chain sequence. The CDR3 is made up of 15 amino acids. The J segment lost 4 bases and the V segment lost 5 bases, leaving 6 bases of the junction unmatched. Looked up from germline, CDR1 is SGHRS and CDR2 is YFSETQ. This sample was taken from a study of Ad26.COV2.S vaccination and SARS-CoV-2 variants. As to treatment: roughly 19 received Ad26.COV2.S at low or high dose, single or two shots; about 5 received placebo; per-sample allocation not given. Sample collection was performed on day 63 after the first vaccine or placebo injection. Method: immunoSEQ multiplex PCR; TCRdb's copy keeps in-frame clones and lacks some. Among hundreds of thousands of clones listed, approximately 89% were seen once.

The sequences come from peripheral blood, collected in a trial of Ad26.COV2.S vaccine versus placebo. The clonotype was recovered from a person between 18 and 65 years old who received the Ad26.COV2.S COVID-19 vaccine or a placebo. The rearrangement joins TRBV5-1 to TRBJ2-2, with 9 positions matching TRBD2. The CDR3 bases are TGCGCCAGCAGTGAGGCGGGAGGGCCCACCGGGGAGCTGTTTTTT. Translated: CASSEAGGPTGELFF.